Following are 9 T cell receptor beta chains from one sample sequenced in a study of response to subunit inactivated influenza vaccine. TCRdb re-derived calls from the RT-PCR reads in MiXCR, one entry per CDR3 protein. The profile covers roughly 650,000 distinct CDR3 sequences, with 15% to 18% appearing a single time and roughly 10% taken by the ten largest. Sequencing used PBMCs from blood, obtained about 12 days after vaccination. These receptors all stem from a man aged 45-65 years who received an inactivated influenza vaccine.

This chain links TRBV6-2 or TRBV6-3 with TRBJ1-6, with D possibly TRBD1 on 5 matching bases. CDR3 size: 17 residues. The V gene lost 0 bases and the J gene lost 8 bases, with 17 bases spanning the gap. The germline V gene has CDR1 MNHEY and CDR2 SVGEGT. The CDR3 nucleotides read TGTGCCAGCAGTTACTCGGGACCAGATCAAGGGTATTCACCCCTCCACTTT. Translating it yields CASSYSGPDQGYSPLHF.

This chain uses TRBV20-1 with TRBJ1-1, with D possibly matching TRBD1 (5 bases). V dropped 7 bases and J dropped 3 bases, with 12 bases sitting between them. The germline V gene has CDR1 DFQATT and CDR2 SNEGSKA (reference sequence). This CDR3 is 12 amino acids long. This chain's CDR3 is CSVLGVHTEAFF. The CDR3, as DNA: TGCAGTGTTTTAGGGGTTCACACTGAAGCTTTCTTT.

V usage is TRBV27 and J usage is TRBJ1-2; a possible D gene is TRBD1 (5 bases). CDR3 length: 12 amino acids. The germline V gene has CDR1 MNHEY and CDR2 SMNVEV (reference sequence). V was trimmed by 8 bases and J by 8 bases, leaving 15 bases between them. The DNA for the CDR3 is TGTGCCAGCCGGGACGGCTTGGGGGGCTACACCTTC. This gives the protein CASRDGLGGYTF.

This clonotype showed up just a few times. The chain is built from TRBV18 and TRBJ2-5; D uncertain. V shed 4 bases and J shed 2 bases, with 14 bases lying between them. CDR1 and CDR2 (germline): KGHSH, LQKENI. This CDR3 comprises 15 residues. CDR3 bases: TGTGCCAGCTCACTCTCGACATGGGATCAAGAGACCCAGTACTTC. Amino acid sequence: CASSLSTWDQETQYF. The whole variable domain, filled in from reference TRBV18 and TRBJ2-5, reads NAGVMQNPRHLVRRRGQEARLRCSPMKGHSHVYWYRQLPEEGLKFMVYLQKENIIDESGMPKERFSAEFPKEGPSILRIQQVVRGDSAAYFCASSLSTWDQETQYFGPGTRLLVL.

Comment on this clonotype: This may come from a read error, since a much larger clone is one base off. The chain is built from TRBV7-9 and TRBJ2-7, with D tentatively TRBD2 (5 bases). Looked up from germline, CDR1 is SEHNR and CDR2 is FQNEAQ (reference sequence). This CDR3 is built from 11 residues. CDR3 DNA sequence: TGTGCCACCAGCTTTGGAGGCGAGCAGTACTTC. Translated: CATSFGGEQYF.

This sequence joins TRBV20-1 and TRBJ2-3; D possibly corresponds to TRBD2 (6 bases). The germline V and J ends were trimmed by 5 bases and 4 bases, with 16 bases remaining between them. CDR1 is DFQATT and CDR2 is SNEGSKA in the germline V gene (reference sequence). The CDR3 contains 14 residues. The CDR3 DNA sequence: TGCAGTGCTGGAACGGCGGGACGGTCAGATACGCAGTATTTT. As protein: CSAGTAGRSDTQYF.

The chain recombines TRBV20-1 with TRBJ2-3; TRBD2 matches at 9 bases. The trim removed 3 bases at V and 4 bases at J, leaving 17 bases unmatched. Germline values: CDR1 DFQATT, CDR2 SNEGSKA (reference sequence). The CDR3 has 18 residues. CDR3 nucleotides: TGCAGTGCTAGTCCCACCCAACCCCTTGCGGGAGGGCCAGATACGCAGTATTTT. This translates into CSASPTQPLAGGPDTQYF.

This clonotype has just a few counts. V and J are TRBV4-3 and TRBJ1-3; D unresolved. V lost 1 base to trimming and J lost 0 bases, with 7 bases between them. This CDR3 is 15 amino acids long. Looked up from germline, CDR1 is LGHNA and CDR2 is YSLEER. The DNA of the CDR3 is TGCGCCAGCAGCCAAGGACGGCTCTCTGGAAACACCATATATTTT. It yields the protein CASSQGRLSGNTIYF.

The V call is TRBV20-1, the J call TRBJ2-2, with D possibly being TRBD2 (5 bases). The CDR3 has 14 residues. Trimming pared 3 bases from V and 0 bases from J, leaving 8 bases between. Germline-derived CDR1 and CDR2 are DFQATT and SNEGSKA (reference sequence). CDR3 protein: CSARAGANTGELFF. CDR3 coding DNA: TGCAGTGCTAGGGCGGGTGCGAACACCGGGGAGCTGTTTTTT.